This TCR beta chain was found in a study of shared clonotypes between healthy human individuals. In the source study's methods: For the immunoSEQ data, sequences were junction-only without quality scores, so filtering differed. Profiled with immunoSEQ multiplex PCR; TCRdb holds only in-frame clones, not every one. The V and J calls and clone size come from that table; D and trimming were worked out from the DNA. The sample consists of about 2.4 million clones, 93% of them appearing once. Turning to this clone: Its antigen is as yet unknown.

Study-wide results and caveats: The study drew on few donors, limiting represented genetic and exposure-history diversity. Rarefaction showed that sequencing of sorted subsets was incomplete (despite large depth).

The CDR3 extends over 16 amino acids. V was pared by 9 bases and J by 3 bases, with 24 bases between. Per germline, CDR1 SNHLY and CDR2 FYNNEI. The sample was naive CD4+ T cells from PBMCs. The sample's subset: CD45RA+ positively selected. The rearrangement joins TRBV2 to TRBJ2-7; no firm D call. The receptor was derived from a young man in good health. Some clones in this sample may be carry-over from other donors' samples. The CDR3 region has the DNA TGTGCCAGTGCCGACGGACCCAGAAACTTAAACTACGAGCAGTACTTC. It is translated as CASADGPRNLNYEQYF.